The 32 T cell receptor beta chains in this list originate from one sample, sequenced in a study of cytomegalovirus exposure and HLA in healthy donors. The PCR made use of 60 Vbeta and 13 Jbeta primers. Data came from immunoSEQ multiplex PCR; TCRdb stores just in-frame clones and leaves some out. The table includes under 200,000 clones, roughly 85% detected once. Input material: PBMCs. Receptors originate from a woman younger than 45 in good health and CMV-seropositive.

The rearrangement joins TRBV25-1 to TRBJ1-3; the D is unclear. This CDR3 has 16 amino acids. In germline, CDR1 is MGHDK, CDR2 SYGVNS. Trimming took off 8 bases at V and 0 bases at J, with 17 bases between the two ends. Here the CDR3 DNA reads TGTGCCAGCGGCCCCCCGACATTTGACTCTGGAAACACCATATATTTT. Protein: CASGPPTFDSGNTIYF.

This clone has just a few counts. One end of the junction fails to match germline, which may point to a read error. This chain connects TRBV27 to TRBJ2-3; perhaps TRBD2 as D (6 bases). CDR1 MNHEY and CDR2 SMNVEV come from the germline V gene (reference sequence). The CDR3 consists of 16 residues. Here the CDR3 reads CASSLSGRGSTDTQYF. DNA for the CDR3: TGTGCCAGCAGTCTATCTGGACGGGGGAGCACAGATACGCAGTATTTT.

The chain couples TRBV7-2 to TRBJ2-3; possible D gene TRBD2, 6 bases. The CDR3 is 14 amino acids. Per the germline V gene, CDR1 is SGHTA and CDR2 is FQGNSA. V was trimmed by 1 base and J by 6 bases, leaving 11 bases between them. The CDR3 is CASSLDPSGDTQYF. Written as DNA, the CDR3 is TGTGCCAGCAGCTTAGACCCCAGCGGGGATACGCAGTATTTT.

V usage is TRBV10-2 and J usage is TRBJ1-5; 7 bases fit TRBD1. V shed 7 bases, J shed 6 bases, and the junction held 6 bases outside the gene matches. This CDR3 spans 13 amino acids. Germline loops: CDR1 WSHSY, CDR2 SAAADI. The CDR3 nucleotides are TGCGCCAGCAACAAGGGGGCGGGTCAGCCCCAGCATTTT. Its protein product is CASNKGAGQPQHF.

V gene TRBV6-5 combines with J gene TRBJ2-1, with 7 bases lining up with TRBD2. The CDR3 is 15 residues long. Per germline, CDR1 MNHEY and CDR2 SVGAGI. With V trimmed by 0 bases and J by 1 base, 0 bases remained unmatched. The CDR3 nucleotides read TGTGCCAGCAGTTACTCAGCGGGGTCCTACAATGAGCAGTTCTTC. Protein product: CASSYSAGSYNEQFF.

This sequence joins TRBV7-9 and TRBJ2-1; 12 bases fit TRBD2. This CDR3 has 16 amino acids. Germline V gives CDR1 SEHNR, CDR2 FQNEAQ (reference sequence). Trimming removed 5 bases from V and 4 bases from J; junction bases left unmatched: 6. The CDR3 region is CASSRPTSGGYNEQFF. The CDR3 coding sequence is TGTGCCAGCAGCCGTCCGACTAGCGGGGGATACAATGAGCAGTTCTTC.

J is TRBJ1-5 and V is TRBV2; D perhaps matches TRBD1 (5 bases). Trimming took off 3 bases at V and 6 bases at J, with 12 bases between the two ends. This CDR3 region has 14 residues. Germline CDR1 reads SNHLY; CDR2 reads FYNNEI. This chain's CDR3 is CASSEQGLGQPQHF. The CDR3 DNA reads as TGTGCCAGCAGTGAGCAGGGTCTGGGTCAGCCCCAGCATTTT.

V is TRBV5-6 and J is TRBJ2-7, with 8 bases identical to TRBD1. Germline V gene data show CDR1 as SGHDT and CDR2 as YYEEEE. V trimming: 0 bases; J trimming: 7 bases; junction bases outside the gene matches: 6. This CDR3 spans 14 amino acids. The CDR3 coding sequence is TGTGCCAGCAGCTTGGGGACAGGGTCTGTTGAGCAGTACTTC. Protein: CASSLGTGSVEQYF.

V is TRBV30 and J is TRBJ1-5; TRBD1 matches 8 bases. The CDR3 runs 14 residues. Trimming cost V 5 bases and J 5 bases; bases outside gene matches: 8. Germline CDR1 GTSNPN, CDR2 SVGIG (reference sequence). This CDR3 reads CAWYLRTGHQPQHF. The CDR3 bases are TGTGCCTGGTACCTCCGGACAGGGCATCAGCCCCAGCATTTT.

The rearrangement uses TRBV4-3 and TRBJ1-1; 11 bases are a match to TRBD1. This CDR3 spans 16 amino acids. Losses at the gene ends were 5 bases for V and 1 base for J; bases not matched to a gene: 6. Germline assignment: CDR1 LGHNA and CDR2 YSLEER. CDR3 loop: CASSGGQGAGNTEAFF. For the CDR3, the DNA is TGCGCCAGCAGCGGAGGACAGGGGGCCGGGAACACTGAAGCTTTCTTT.

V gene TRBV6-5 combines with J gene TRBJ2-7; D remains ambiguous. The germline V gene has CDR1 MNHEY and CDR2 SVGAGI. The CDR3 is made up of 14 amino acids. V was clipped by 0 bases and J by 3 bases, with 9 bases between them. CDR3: CASSYSRQNYEQYF. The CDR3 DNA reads TGTGCCAGCAGTTACTCACGCCAGAACTACGAGCAGTACTTC.

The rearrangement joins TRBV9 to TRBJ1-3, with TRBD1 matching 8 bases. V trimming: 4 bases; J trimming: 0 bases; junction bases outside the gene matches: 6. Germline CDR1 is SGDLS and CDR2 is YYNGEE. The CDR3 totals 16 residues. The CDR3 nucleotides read TGTGCCAGCAGCCCAGGGGGCCCAAGCTCTGGAAACACCATATATTTT. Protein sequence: CASSPGGPSSGNTIYF.

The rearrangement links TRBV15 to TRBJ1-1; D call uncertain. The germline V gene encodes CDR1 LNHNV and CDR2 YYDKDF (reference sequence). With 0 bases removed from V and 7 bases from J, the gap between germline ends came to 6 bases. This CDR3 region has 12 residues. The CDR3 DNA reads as TGTGCCACCAGCAGAGATGAGCTTGAAGCTTTCTTT. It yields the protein CATSRDELEAFF.

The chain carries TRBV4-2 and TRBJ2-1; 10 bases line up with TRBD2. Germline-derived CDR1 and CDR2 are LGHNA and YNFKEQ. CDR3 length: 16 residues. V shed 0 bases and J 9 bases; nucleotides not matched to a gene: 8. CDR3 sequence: CASSQDGSGRAGEQFF. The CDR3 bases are TGTGCCAGCAGCCAAGACGGCAGCGGGAGGGCCGGTGAGCAGTTCTTC.

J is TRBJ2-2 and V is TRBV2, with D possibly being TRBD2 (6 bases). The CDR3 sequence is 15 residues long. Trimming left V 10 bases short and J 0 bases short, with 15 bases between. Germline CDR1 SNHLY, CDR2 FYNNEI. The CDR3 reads CAIGRERPNTGELFF. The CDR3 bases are TGTGCCATCGGACGGGAGCGGCCGAACACCGGGGAGCTGTTTTTT.

The CDR3 region is CASSLGDRVTGELFF. The CDR3 bases are TGCGCCAGCAGCTTGGGCGACAGGGTCACCGGGGAGCTGTTTTTT. The rearrangement joins TRBV5-1 to TRBJ2-2, with TRBD1 matching 7 bases. The CDR3 covers 15 residues. Germline V gene data show CDR1 as SGHRS and CDR2 as YFSETQ. Trimming at V came to 0 bases and at J to 4 bases, leaving 3 bases not matched to a gene.

The CDR3 nucleotides are TGTGCCAGCAGAACCGTTAGCGGGAGCCGCTACAATGAGCAGTTCTTC. Its protein product is CASRTVSGSRYNEQFF. The chain has TRBV27 and TRBJ2-1; 9 bases fit TRBD2. V lost 6 bases, J lost 3 bases, and 9 bases stayed unmatched. The length of the CDR3 is 16 residues. Per the germline V gene, CDR1 is MNHEY and CDR2 is SMNVEV (reference sequence).

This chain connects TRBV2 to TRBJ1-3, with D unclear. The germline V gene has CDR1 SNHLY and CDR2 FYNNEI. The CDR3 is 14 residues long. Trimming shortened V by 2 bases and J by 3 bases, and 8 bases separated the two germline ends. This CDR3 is CASSELAVGNTIYF. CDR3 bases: TGTGCCAGCAGTGAACTGGCGGTTGGAAACACCATATATTTT.

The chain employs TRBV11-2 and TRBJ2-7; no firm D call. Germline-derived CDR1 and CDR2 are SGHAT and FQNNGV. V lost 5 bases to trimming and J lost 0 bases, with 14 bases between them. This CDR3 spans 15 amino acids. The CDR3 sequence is CASSPYQALSYEQYF. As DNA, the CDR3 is TGTGCCAGCAGCCCGTACCAAGCTCTCTCCTACGAGCAGTACTTC.

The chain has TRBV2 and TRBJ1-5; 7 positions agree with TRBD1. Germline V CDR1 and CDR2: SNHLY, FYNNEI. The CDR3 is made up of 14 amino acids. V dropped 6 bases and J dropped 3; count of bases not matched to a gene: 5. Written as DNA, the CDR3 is TGTGCCAGCAGACTGGGACAGCACAATCAGCCCCAGCATTTT. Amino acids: CASRLGQHNQPQHF.

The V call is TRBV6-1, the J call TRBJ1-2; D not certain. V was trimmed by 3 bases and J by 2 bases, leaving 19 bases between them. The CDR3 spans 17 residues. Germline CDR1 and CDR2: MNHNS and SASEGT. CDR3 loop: CASSEKSPVFTNYGYTF. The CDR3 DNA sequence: TGTGCCAGCAGTGAGAAGTCCCCAGTATTCACAAACTATGGCTACACCTTC.

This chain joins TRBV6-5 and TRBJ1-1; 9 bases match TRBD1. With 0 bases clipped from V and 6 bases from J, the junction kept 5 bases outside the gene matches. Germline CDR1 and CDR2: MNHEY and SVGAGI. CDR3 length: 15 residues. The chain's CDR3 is CASSYSDRGSSEAFF. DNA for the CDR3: TGTGCCAGCAGTTACTCGGACAGGGGCTCCTCTGAAGCTTTCTTT.

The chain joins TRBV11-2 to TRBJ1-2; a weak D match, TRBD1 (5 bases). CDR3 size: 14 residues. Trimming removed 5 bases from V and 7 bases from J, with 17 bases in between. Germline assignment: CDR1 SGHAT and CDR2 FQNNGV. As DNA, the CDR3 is TGTGCCAGCAGCCCTTTCAGGGAGGGAGGTGGCTACACCTTC. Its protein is CASSPFREGGGYTF.

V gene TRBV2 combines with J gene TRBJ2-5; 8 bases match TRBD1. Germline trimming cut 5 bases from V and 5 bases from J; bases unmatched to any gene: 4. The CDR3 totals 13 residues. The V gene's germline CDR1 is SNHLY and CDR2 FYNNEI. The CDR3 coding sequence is TGTGCCAGCAGTTCGGACAGGGAGGAGACCCAGTACTTC. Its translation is CASSSDREETQYF.

CDR3 sequence reads: CASSFPQGYEQYF. CDR3 coding DNA: TGTGCCAGCAGCTTTCCCCAGGGATACGAGCAGTACTTC. The J gene is TRBJ2-7, the V gene TRBV5-6; D may be TRBD1 (5 bases). Germline CDR1 and CDR2: SGHDT and YYEEEE. Between the trimmed V and J ends, which lost 2 bases and 4 bases, there was a span of 10 bases. This CDR3 comprises 13 residues. Using reference TRBV5-6 and TRBJ2-7 for the parts outside the CDR3, the full variable domain is DAGVTQSPTHLIKTRGQQVTLRCSPKSGHDTVSWYQQALGQGPQFIFQYYEEEERQRGNFPDRFSGHQFPNYSSELNVNALLLGDSALYLCASSFPQGYEQYFGPGTRLTVT.

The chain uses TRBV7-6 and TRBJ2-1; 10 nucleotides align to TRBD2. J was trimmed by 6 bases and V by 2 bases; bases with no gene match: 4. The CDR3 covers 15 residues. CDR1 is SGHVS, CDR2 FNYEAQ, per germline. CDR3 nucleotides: TGTGCCAGCAGCTTATTGGCTAGCGGGAGCAATGAGCAGTTCTTC. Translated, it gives CASSLLASGSNEQFF.

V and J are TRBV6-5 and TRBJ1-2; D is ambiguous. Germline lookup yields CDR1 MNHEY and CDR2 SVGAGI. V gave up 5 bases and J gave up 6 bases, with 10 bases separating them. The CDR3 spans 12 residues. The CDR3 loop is CASSGQQNGYTF. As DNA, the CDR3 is TGTGCCAGCAGTGGGCAGCAGAATGGCTACACCTTC.

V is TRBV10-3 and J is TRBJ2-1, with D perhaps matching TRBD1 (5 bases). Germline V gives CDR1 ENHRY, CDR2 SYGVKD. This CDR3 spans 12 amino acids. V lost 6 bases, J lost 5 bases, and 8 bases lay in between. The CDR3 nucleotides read TGTGCCATCAGAGACAGTAACAATGAGCAGTTCTTC. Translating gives CAIRDSNNEQFF.

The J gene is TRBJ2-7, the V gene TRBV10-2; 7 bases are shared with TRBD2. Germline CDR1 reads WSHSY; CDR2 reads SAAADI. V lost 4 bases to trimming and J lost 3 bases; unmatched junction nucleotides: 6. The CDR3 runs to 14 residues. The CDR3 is CASSGQGGLYEQYF. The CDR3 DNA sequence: TGCGCCAGCAGTGGTCAGGGAGGGCTCTACGAGCAGTACTTC.

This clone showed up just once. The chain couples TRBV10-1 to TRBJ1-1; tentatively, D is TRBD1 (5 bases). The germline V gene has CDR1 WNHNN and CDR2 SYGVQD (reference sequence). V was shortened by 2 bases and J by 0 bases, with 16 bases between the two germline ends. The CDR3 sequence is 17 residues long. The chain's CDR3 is CASSEAPRWGLNTEAFF. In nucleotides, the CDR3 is TGCGCCAGCAGTGAGGCGCCCCGATGGGGCCTGAACACTGAAGCTTTCTTT.

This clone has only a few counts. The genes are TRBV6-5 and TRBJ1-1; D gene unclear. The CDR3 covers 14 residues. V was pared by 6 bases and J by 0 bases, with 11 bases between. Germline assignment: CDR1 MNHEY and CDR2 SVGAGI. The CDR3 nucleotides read TGTGCCAGCAGCCCCAGAAGAATGAACACTGAAGCTTTCTTT. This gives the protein CASSPRRMNTEAFF.

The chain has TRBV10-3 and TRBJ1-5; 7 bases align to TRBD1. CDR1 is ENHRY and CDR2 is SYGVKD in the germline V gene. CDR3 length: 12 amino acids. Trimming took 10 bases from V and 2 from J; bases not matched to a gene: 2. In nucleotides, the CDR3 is TGTGCCAGTACAGGGGGCAATCAGCCCCAGCATTTT. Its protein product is CASTGGNQPQHF.